This T cell receptor beta chain was recorded in a study of CD8 T cells in Susac syndrome (dated by TCRdb to 2018 to 2020). As for the study more broadly: Among the Susac syndrome patients who were sequenced, clinically active disease was present in five or six and clinical remission was observed in fewer than ten. At blood withdrawal, Susac syndrome patients were either therapy-naive, taking corticosteroids (in some cases with IVIg as well), or taking IVIg alone. The study used repertoire sequencing to test whether antigen drove CD8+ T cell activation and differentiation in Susac syndrome. Broader findings and caveats from the paper: The TCR sequencing and HLA analysis was acknowledged to have included a relatively small number of individuals. The CD4+ T cell repertoire of patients with Susac syndrome showed no detectable clonal expansion.

RNA was extracted with the RNeasy kit and roughly 0.5 to 1 ug was reverse transcribed using random hexamers. TCR beta CDR3 regions were amplified with the immunoSEQ multiplex PCR assay covering 54 Vbeta and 13 Jbeta segments. Bias from PCR amplification was corrected by using a synthetic template baseline for primer optimization and for computational correction. Processing in the source paper ran as follows. Reads were annotated to V, D and J genes according to IMGT and were analyzed with immunoSEQ Analyzer, with only productive sequences retained. To calculate clonality, Shannon entropy was normalized by log2 of the number of productive unique sequences and then subtracted from one. Public and private clones were assessed among the 100 most prevalent clones of each patient and control. A clone was defined as Susac-specific if it was absent from the healthy and MS cohorts, from approximately 980 published viral clones and from other ImmuneACCESS disease sequences. TCRdb reworked the public reads: Q25 trimming with fastp, MiXCR clone assembly, productive beta chains retained. Each CDR3 protein appears once, grouped with its most common genes and DNA. TCRdb, not the authors, supplied the V and J calls. This sample is represented by some 180,000 distinct CDR3 sequences; around 94% of them were singletons. Approximately 0.099% of the sample goes to the ten largest clones.

Concerning this clonotype itself: No cognate antigen has been identified for it. It has no much larger one-base neighbor in the sample; base qualities were not kept.

Peripheral blood CD8+ and CD4+ T cells from healthy donors, Susac syndrome patients and multiple sclerosis patients were profiled by high-throughput TCR beta sequencing. Recently defined diagnostic criteria for definite or probable disease were met by the Susac syndrome patients. Bulk CD8+ and CD4+ T cells were purified magnetically by negative isolation, whereas CD8+ TEMRA cells were enriched by FACS. Blood was collected in EDTA tubes and processed within 24 hours, with PBMCs isolated through density gradient centrifugation. PBMCs intended for TCR sequencing were cryopreserved in liquid nitrogen and thawed later in a water bath at 37 degrees C. Purity of sorted or isolated CD4+, CD8+ and CD8+ TEMRA cells was at least 90%. The CDR3 spans 17 residues, from the cysteine through the phenylalanine. Just the 51-base CDR3 DNA is kept, in frame starting at base 1. The germline V gene encodes CDR1 SGHTA and CDR2 FQGNSA. V has 1 base trimmed and J has 0 bases trimmed; junction bases matching no gene number 3.

The chain is assembled from TRBV7-2 and TRBJ2-1; 10 central bases correspond to TRBD2. This TCR was sampled from a human donor with Susac syndrome. The source material was CD4+ T cells from PBMCs. This receptor carries the CDR3 CASSLVAGGGSYNEQFF. In nucleotides, the sequence is TGTGCCAGCAGCTTAGTAGCGGGGGGAGGCTCCTACAATGAGCAGTTCTTC.